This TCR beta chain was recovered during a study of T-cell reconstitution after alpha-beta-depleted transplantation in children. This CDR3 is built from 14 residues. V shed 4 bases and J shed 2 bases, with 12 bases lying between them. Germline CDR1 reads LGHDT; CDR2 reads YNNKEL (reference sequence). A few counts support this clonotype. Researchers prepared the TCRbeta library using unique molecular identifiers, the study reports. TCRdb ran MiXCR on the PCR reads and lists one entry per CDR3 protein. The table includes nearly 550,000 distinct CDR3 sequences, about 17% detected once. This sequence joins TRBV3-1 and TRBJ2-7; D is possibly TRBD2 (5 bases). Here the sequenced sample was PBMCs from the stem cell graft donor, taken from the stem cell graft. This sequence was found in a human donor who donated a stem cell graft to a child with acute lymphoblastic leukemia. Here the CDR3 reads CASSRVRGPYEQYF. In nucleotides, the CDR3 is TGTGCCAGCAGCCGCGTCAGAGGGCCCTACGAGCAGTACTTC.